A single sample gave rise to the 18 T cell receptor beta chains below, sequenced in a study of regulatory T cells in long-lasting Graves disease. Time point given: newly diagnosed GD, antithyroid drugs for less than 3 months. Preparation of the TCR library used RNA extracted from PBMCs. Combining iRepertoire HTBI primers with Arm-PCR of CDR3 regions, the authors built TCR beta libraries. One entry per CDR3 protein results from TCRdb running MiXCR on the multiplex PCR reads. The sample lists 350,000 to 500,000 distinct CDR3 sequences; around 15% were seen once. The same specimen was also included in a second study, on T cells in Graves' hyperthyroidism and ophthalmopathy.

The sample here was peripheral blood mononuclear cells (PBMCs), taken at new diagnosis, from a patient treated with antithyroid drugs. The receptor source for this set is a woman between 45 and 65 years old with Graves disease.

This clonotype was seen a handful of times. This chain joins TRBV5-1 and TRBJ1-1; the match to TRBD1 covers 8 bases. V lost 5 bases to trimming and J lost 7 bases; unmatched junction nucleotides: 4. Per the germline V gene, CDR1 is SGHRS and CDR2 is YFSETQ. The CDR3 is 12 amino acids. The CDR3 loop reads CASRTTGDEAFF. As DNA, the CDR3 is TGCGCCAGCAGAACGACAGGGGATGAAGCTTTCTTT.

This clonotype was observed many times. The genes are TRBV29-1 and TRBJ2-5, with 10 bases aligning to TRBD2. V was clipped by 2 bases and J by 1 base; unmatched bases: 4. This CDR3 comprises 15 residues. The germline V gene encodes CDR1 SQVTM and CDR2 ANQGSEA. As DNA, the CDR3 is TGCAGCGTTGAACCCGGGACTAGCGCCCAAGAGACCCAGTACTTC. It encodes CSVEPGTSAQETQYF.

The sample holds many counts of this clonotype. V is TRBV7-8 and J is TRBJ1-3; D is uncertain. The V gene lost 2 bases and the J gene lost 0 bases, with 11 bases spanning the gap. Germline CDR1 SGHVS, CDR2 FQNEAQ. The CDR3 sequence is 16 residues long. CDR3 sequence: CASSLLGSLSGNTIYF. The CDR3 DNA sequence: TGTGCCAGCAGCTTACTGGGCAGCCTCTCTGGAAACACCATATATTTT.

This clonotype was seen at least ten times. DNA of the CDR3: TGTGCCAGCTCACCCTCCGGGACAGGGCCTTCACCCCTCCACTTT. Translated: CASSPSGTGPSPLHF. The chain recombines TRBV18 with TRBJ1-6; 9 bases align to TRBD1. The junction had 6 bases not matched to a gene; V was cut back by 3 bases and J by 9 bases. This CDR3 is 15 amino acids long. Looked up from germline, CDR1 is KGHSH and CDR2 is LQKENI.

A note on this clonotype: Just one base apart from a much larger clone, this may be a read error. V usage is TRBV20-1 and J usage is TRBJ2-4, with D perhaps given as TRBD1 or TRBD2 (5 bases each). The CDR3 length is 16 residues. The germline V gene encodes CDR1 DFQATT and CDR2 SNEGSKA (reference sequence). V was trimmed by 7 bases and J by 0 bases, leaving 19 bases between them. The CDR3 sequence: CSVNPGRNLAKNIQYF. CDR3 bases: TGCAGTGTAAACCCGGGACGGAACCTAGCCAAAAACATTCAGTACTTC.

This clonotype was counted between two and nine times. V is TRBV28 and J is TRBJ2-7; tentative D call: TRBD1 (7 bases). V was clipped by 5 bases and J by 2 bases, with 16 bases between them. The CDR3 has 15 residues. Germline-derived CDR1 and CDR2 are MDHEN and SYDVKM. The CDR3 sequence: CASSPVRGEAYEQYF. The DNA of the CDR3 is TGTGCCAGCAGTCCGGTCAGGGGGGAGGCCTACGAGCAGTACTTC.

To note about this clonotype: A read error may explain this, as a much larger clone is one base away. The J gene is TRBJ2-1, the V gene TRBV28, with a possible D match to TRBD2 (5 bases). V was trimmed by 1 base and J by 10 bases, leaving 14 bases between them. CDR1 and CDR2 from the germline V gene are MDHEN and SYDVKM. The CDR3 covers 14 residues. CDR3 nucleotide sequence: TGTGCCAGCAGTTTATCGGGGAACCGCTACGAGCAGTTCTTC. The encoded protein is CASSLSGNRYEQFF.

This clonotype was seen ten or more times. This chain uses TRBV28 with TRBJ2-4; 10 positions match TRBD2. There are 21 residues in the CDR3. The germline V gene has CDR1 MDHEN and CDR2 SYDVKM. Unmatched junction bases numbered 17, after V lost 2 bases and J lost 1 base. This CDR3 is CASSLSVSRLAGATAKNIQYF. DNA of the CDR3: TGTGCCAGCAGTTTAAGCGTATCGAGGCTAGCGGGAGCTACTGCCAAAAACATTCAGTACTTC.

This clonotype has ten or more counts. The chain is built from TRBV2 and TRBJ1-2; D not resolved. This CDR3 spans 12 amino acids. Per germline, CDR1 SNHLY and CDR2 FYNNEI. Trimming took 7 bases from V and 8 from J, leaving 14 bases between them. The CDR3 reads CASNTDISGYTF. CDR3 nucleotides: TGTGCCAGCAATACCGACATCTCGGGCTACACCTTC. Full variable domain (rest looked up from reference TRBV2 and TRBJ1-2): EPEVTQTPSHQVTQMGQEVILRCVPISNHLYFYWYRQILGQKVEFLVSFYNNEISEKSEIFDDQFSVERPDGSNFTLKIRSTKLEDSAMYFCASNTDISGYTFGSGTRLTVV.

This clonotype was seen ten or more times. The chain has TRBV7-9 and TRBJ2-7; TRBD2 matches at 7 bases. V lost 6 bases and J lost 4; bases outside the gene matches: 6. CDR1 is SEHNR and CDR2 is FQNEAQ in the germline V gene (reference sequence). The CDR3 runs to 13 residues. Here the CDR3 DNA reads TGTGCCAGCAGTTCAACTAGCGAGTACGAGCAGTACTTC. This translates into CASSSTSEYEQYF.

This clonotype was detected a few times. J is TRBJ2-7 and V is TRBV29-1, with D possibly TRBD1 on 6 matching bases. V gave up 5 bases and J gave up 6 bases, with 11 bases separating them. Germline V CDR1 and CDR2: SQVTM, ANQGSEA. The CDR3 runs to 11 residues. The CDR3 DNA reads TGCAGCGTTCGCAGGGGCCCCGAGCAGTACTTC. Amino acid sequence: CSVRRGPEQYF.

The chain links TRBV6-1 to TRBJ1-1; 10 bases align to TRBD1. Germline trimming cut 3 bases from V and 6 bases from J; bases unmatched to any gene: 4. The germline V gene encodes CDR1 MNHNS and CDR2 SASEGT. The CDR3 is 14 residues long. CDR3 protein: CASSDGQGDAEAFF. CDR3 coding DNA: TGTGCCAGCAGTGATGGACAGGGGGATGCTGAAGCTTTCTTT.

The chain employs TRBV4-1 and TRBJ1-2, with D possibly being TRBD1 (6 bases). The CDR3 is 16 amino acids. The germline CDR1 and CDR2 sequences are MGHRA and YSYEKL. Trimming took off 0 bases at V and 5 bases at J, with 16 bases between the two ends. CDR3 protein: CASSQDLVTGQYGYTF. CDR3 nucleotide sequence: TGCGCCAGCAGCCAAGATCTAGTTACAGGGCAATATGGCTACACCTTC.

This clonotype came up many times. This chain joins TRBV5-5 and TRBJ2-1; D unresolved. Germline CDR1 SGHKS, CDR2 YYEKEE (reference sequence). Trimming cost V 1 base and J 0 bases, with 11 bases left between them. This CDR3 comprises 16 residues. The CDR3 loop is CASSLLGESSYNEQFF. CDR3 bases: TGTGCCAGCAGCTTGCTTGGTGAGTCCTCCTACAATGAGCAGTTCTTC.

This clonotype was counted ten times or more. This chain connects TRBV28 to TRBJ2-7, with 13 bases lining up with TRBD2. The CDR3 extends over 14 amino acids. Trimming cost V 4 bases and J 6 bases; bases outside gene matches: 3. Germline CDR1 reads MDHEN; CDR2 reads SYDVKM. CDR3 protein: CASSSGLAGSEQYF. The CDR3, as DNA: TGTGCCAGCAGTTCGGGACTAGCGGGATCCGAGCAGTACTTC.

Many counts were recorded for this clonotype. The chain joins TRBV12-3 or TRBV12-4 to TRBJ1-2; tentative D call: TRBD1 (5 bases). CDR3 size: 14 residues. V lost 5 bases, J lost 4 bases, and 14 bases lay in between. The CDR3 DNA reads as TGTGCCAGCAGTCCGCGGGGCACCGCCTATGGCTACACCTTC. The encoded protein is CASSPRGTAYGYTF.

The sample holds a few counts of this clonotype. This chain connects TRBV3-1 to TRBJ2-3; possible D gene TRBD2, 6 bases. Germline V gene sequence: CDR1 LGHDT, CDR2 YNNKEL (reference sequence). V was shortened by 3 bases and J by 8 bases, with 12 bases between the two germline ends. This CDR3 spans 13 amino acids. CDR3 bases: TGTGCCAGCAGCCACGATGCTAGCGCTACGCAGTATTTT. Protein product: CASSHDASATQYF.

This clonotype has more than one count but fewer than ten. V and J are TRBV9 and TRBJ1-4; D is uncertain. Trimming took 0 bases from V and 5 from J, leaving 14 bases between them. The V gene's germline CDR1 is SGDLS and CDR2 YYNGEE. This CDR3 comprises 16 residues. The CDR3 sequence: CASSVGAQRWNEKLFF. CDR3 bases: TGTGCCAGCAGCGTAGGGGCACAGAGATGGAATGAAAAACTGTTTTTT.